The sequence of this T cell receptor (beta chain) was determined in a study of T cell responses to AZD1222 COVID-19 vaccine. Study in general: Pooled in the analysis were second doses at about 4 or about 12 weeks. Broader study findings: Seropositive at baseline were only six AZD1222 recipients.

The V end was cut by 3 bases, the J end by 4 bases, with 15 bases between. This CDR3 is built from 15 residues. CDR1 and CDR2 (germline): MDHEN, SYDVKM. As concerns this clone: Its antigen remains unidentified.

Sequencing was performed with immunoSEQ multiplex PCR; in TCRdb, only in-frame clones are kept and a portion is missing. The sample contains about 110,000 clones, around 95% of which appear only once. The genes are TRBV28 and TRBJ1-1; no reliable D call. This TCR was recovered from an adult in good health. The material sequenced was peripheral blood, taken on day 0 of AZD1222 vaccination. This chain's CDR3 is CASSLNLRLATEAFF. CDR3 nucleotide sequence: TGTGCCAGCAGTTTGAATCTTAGATTGGCCACTGAAGCTTTCTTT.